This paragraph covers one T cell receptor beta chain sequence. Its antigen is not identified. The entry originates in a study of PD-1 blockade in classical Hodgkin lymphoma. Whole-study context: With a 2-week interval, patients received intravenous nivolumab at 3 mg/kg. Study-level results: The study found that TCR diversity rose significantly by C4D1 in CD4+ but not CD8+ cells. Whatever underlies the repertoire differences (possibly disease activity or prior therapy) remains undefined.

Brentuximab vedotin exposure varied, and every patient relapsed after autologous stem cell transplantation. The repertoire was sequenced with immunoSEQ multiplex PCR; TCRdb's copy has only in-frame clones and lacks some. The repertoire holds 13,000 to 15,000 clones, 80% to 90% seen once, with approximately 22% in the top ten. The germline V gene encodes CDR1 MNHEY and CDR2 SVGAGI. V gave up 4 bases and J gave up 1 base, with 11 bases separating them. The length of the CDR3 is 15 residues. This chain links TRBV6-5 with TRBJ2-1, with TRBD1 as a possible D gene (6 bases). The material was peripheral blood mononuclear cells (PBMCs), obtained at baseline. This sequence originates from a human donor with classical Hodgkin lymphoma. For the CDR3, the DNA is TGTGCCAGCAGTTTTTCAGGACAGTCCTACAATGAGCAGTTCTTC. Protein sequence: CASSFSGQSYNEQFF.